This passage covers 21 T cell receptor beta chains from one sample sequenced in a study of cytomegalovirus exposure and HLA in healthy donors. The data were produced by immunoSEQ multiplex PCR, yet TCRdb's version contains in-frame clones alone and is incomplete. Of approximately 160,000 clones in the sample, approximately 86% were seen once. The sequenced sample was PBMCs. These receptors originate from a woman younger than 30 in good health and CMV-seronegative.

This rearrangement joins TRBV10-1 to TRBJ2-2; D is unclear. The V gene lost 8 bases and the J gene lost 3 bases, with 16 bases spanning the gap. This CDR3 spans 15 amino acids. From germline, CDR1 is WNHNN and CDR2 SYGVQD (reference sequence). CDR3 residues: CASPILGTDTGELFF. Here the CDR3 DNA reads TGCGCCAGCCCTATCCTTGGTACGGACACCGGGGAGCTGTTTTTT.

The chain carries TRBV9 and TRBJ2-1, with TRBD2 identical over 9 bases. This CDR3 spans 15 amino acids. J gave up 7 bases and V 4 bases, and 9 bases lay outside the gene matches. Per germline, CDR1 SGDLS and CDR2 YYNGEE. The DNA for the CDR3 is TGTGCCAGCAGCACCCGGACTAGCGTGGGTAATGAGCAGTTCTTC. Protein: CASSTRTSVGNEQFF.

The chain uses TRBV19 and TRBJ1-4, with D possibly being TRBD1 (5 bases). V lost 0 bases to trimming and J lost 0 bases, with 11 bases between them. The CDR3 has 17 amino acids. Germline lookup yields CDR1 LNHDA and CDR2 SQIVND (reference sequence). This CDR3 is CASSIEYRGSTNEKLFF. DNA for the CDR3: TGTGCCAGTAGTATAGAATATAGGGGCTCAACTAATGAAAAACTGTTTTTT.

The chain is built from TRBV7-2 and TRBJ1-5; TRBD1 matches 7 bases. Unmatched junction bases numbered 7, after V lost 5 bases and J lost 3 bases. CDR1 is SGHTA, CDR2 FQGNSA, per germline. CDR3 size: 15 residues. CDR3: CASSGPDRANQPQHF. CDR3 DNA: TGTGCCAGCAGCGGGCCAGACAGGGCCAATCAGCCCCAGCATTTT.

This clone was seen a few times. The rearrangement links TRBV5-1 to TRBJ1-2; unclear D gene. V dropped 2 bases and J dropped 3 bases, with 8 bases sitting between them. Germline CDR1 and CDR2: SGHRS and YFSETQ. The CDR3 contains 13 residues. This CDR3 reads CASSFDTDYGYTF. The CDR3 DNA reads as TGCGCCAGCAGCTTCGACACGGACTATGGCTACACCTTC.

This chain connects TRBV18 to TRBJ1-4, with TRBD1 matching over 7 bases. The CDR3 is made up of 15 amino acids. Losses at the gene ends were 5 bases for V and 8 bases for J; bases not matched to a gene: 11. CDR1 is KGHSH, CDR2 LQKENI, per germline. In DNA form, the CDR3 reads TGTGCCAGCTCAGAGTCTACAGGGGAGAGGGAAAAACTGTTTTTT. This translates into CASSESTGEREKLFF.

The chain has TRBV9 and TRBJ2-3; 9 nucleotides line up with TRBD1. This CDR3 contains 16 residues. Trimming cost V 4 bases and J 2 bases; bases outside gene matches: 8. CDR1 is SGDLS, CDR2 YYNGEE, per germline. For the CDR3, the DNA is TGTGCCAGCAGCCTACAGGGGGCGCCGGACACAGATACGCAGTATTTT. Translated: CASSLQGAPDTDTQYF. The complete variable domain, with remaining parts taken from reference TRBV9 and TRBJ2-3, reads DSGVTQTPKHLITATGQRVTLRCSPRSGDLSVYWYQQSLDQGLQFLIQYYNGEERAKGNILERFSAQQFPDLHSELNLSSLELGDSALYFCASSLQGAPDTDTQYFGPGTRLTVL.

The rearrangement links TRBV19 to TRBJ1-4, with TRBD1 as a possible D gene (6 bases). Per the germline V gene, CDR1 is LNHDA and CDR2 is SQIVND (reference sequence). Between the trimmed V and J ends, which lost 5 bases and 4 bases, there was a span of 14 bases. The CDR3 is made up of 15 amino acids. The CDR3 reads CASSPIQGNNEKLFF. The CDR3 DNA follows: TGTGCCAGTAGTCCTATACAGGGTAATAATGAAAAACTGTTTTTT. The full variable domain, with the rest looked up from reference TRBV19 and TRBJ1-4, is DGGITQSPKYLFRKEGQNVTLSCEQNLNHDAMYWYRQDPGQGLRLIYYSQIVNDFQKGDIAEGYSVSREKKESFPLTVTSAQKNPTAFYLCASSPIQGNNEKLFFGSGTQLSVL.

This chain joins TRBV7-6 and TRBJ2-2; 10 positions agree with TRBD2. CDR1 is SGHVS and CDR2 is FNYEAQ in the germline V gene. V was pared by 4 bases and J by 2 bases, with 10 bases of the junction left unmatched. CDR3 length: 18 residues. The CDR3 bases are TGTGCCAGCAGCTCCAACCCCTTAGCGGGAGGAAACACCGGGGAGCTGTTTTTT. It yields the protein CASSSNPLAGGNTGELFF.

V and J are TRBV5-6 and TRBJ2-1, with 9 bases identical to TRBD1. CDR3 length: 13 amino acids. The V gene end was trimmed by 6 bases and the J gene end by 10 bases; junction bases not matched to a gene: 8. The V gene's germline CDR1 is SGHDT and CDR2 YYEEEE. The CDR3 DNA reads as TGTGCCAGCAAGGACTACAGGGGGCTGGAGCAGTTCTTC. It specifies CASKDYRGLEQFF.

The rearrangement joins TRBV9 to TRBJ1-3; D is ambiguous. This CDR3 is 16 amino acids long. Trimming took 0 bases from V and 0 from J, leaving 10 bases between them. Germline CDR1 SGDLS, CDR2 YYNGEE. The CDR3 loop is CASSVAAAGSGNTIYF. In DNA, the CDR3 is TGTGCCAGCAGCGTAGCTGCGGCGGGCTCTGGAAACACCATATATTTT.

The chain has TRBV2 and TRBJ2-2; 9 positions agree with TRBD1. The germline gives CDR1 SNHLY, CDR2 FYNNEI. This CDR3 is built from 17 residues. J was trimmed by 1 base and V by 6 bases; bases with no gene match: 9. The CDR3 is CASSIFTDRGNTGELFF. DNA for the CDR3: TGTGCCAGCAGCATCTTTACGGACAGGGGGAACACCGGGGAGCTGTTTTTT.

CDR3 bases: TGCGCCAGCAGCCAAGATTCTCGGTCGAGGGGGGAGACCCAGTACTTC. This gives the protein CASSQDSRSRGETQYF. The rearrangement joins TRBV4-3 to TRBJ2-5; possibly TRBD1 for D (6 bases). V was pared by 0 bases and J by 5 bases, with 16 bases between. The CDR3 runs to 16 residues. CDR1 is LGHNA, CDR2 YSLEER, per germline.

The J gene is TRBJ1-2, the V gene TRBV9; 7 nucleotides align to TRBD1. The germline V gene encodes CDR1 SGDLS and CDR2 YYNGEE. The CDR3 sequence is 15 residues long. J was trimmed by 8 bases and V by 3 bases; bases with no gene match: 13. CDR3 amino acids: CASSELWTGPGGYTF. The CDR3 DNA sequence: TGTGCCAGCAGCGAACTGTGGACAGGCCCCGGGGGCTACACCTTC.

V usage is TRBV5-1 and J usage is TRBJ2-7; TRBD1 agrees at 8 bases. This CDR3 contains 17 residues. Losses at the gene ends were 3 bases for V and 5 bases for J; bases not matched to a gene: 16. CDR1 is SGHRS, CDR2 YFSETQ, per germline. DNA for the CDR3: TGCGCCAGCAGCTCTGACAGGGGTCGACCAACCCCTCACGAGCAGTACTTC. Residues: CASSSDRGRPTPHEQYF.

This clone was seen once. The J gene is TRBJ1-3, the V gene TRBV5-1; D perhaps matches TRBD1 (6 bases). Germline V CDR1 and CDR2: SGHRS, YFSETQ. V dropped 1 base and J dropped 0 bases, with 11 bases sitting between them. The CDR3 has 16 residues. CDR3 loop: CASSLRGGVSGNTIYF. CDR3 DNA sequence: TGCGCCAGCAGCTTGAGAGGGGGGGTCTCTGGAAACACCATATATTTT.

The CDR3 sequence is CASSLEGAANYGYTF. The CDR3 DNA reads as TGCGCCAGCAGCTTGGAAGGGGCAGCTAACTATGGCTACACCTTC. V is TRBV5-1 and J is TRBJ1-2, with D perhaps TRBD1 (5 bases). The CDR3 contains 15 residues. Germline loops: CDR1 SGHRS, CDR2 YFSETQ. Trimming shortened V by 0 bases and J by 0 bases, and 9 bases separated the two germline ends.

The chain couples TRBV7-3 to TRBJ2-3, with D perhaps matching TRBD2 (6 bases). V was cut by 6 bases and J by 2 bases, with 18 bases left in between. The CDR3 is 16 residues long. Germline CDR1 SGHTA, CDR2 FQGTGA. Here the CDR3 reads CASSESPGVNTDTQYF. The CDR3 DNA reads TGTGCCAGCAGTGAGTCCCCGGGAGTGAACACAGATACGCAGTATTTT.

The V call is TRBV28, the J call TRBJ1-1; tentatively, D is TRBD1 (5 bases). The length of the CDR3 is 15 residues. The ends were cut back, 6 bases at V and 1 base at J, with 15 bases in the middle. CDR1 is MDHEN, CDR2 SYDVKM, per germline. CDR3 DNA: TGTGCCAGCAGCAACCCGGTTAGGGGGAACACTGAAGCTTTCTTT. It encodes CASSNPVRGNTEAFF.

The chain uses TRBV7-9 and TRBJ1-5, with D possibly being TRBD1 (5 bases). Germline assignment: CDR1 SEHNR and CDR2 FQNEAQ (reference sequence). This CDR3 has 17 residues. V lost 1 base, J lost 0 bases, and 13 bases lay in between. The CDR3 nucleotides are TGTGCCAGCAGCTTAGATCCCTGGGGCTATAGCAATCAGCCCCAGCATTTT. Translating it yields CASSLDPWGYSNQPQHF.

V is TRBV5-1 and J is TRBJ2-7, with D possibly matching TRBD2 (6 bases). Germline CDR1 reads SGHRS; CDR2 reads YFSETQ. The CDR3 sequence is 14 residues long. Trimming pared 1 base from V and 2 bases from J, leaving 10 bases between. The CDR3 reads CASSLSGSTYEQYF. The CDR3 region has the DNA TGCGCCAGCAGCTTGAGCGGGTCGACCTACGAGCAGTACTTC.